This TCR beta chain was sequenced for a study of cytomegalovirus exposure and HLA in healthy donors. Regarding the study as a whole: There were approximately 150 TCR beta chains listed as cytomegalovirus-associated.

The germline CDR1 and CDR2 sequences are SGHNT and YYREEE (reference sequence). The CDR3 runs to 13 residues. The trim removed 6 bases at V and 4 bases at J, leaving 6 bases unmatched. Those who donated were healthy bone marrow donors. A word on this clone: Its antigen is as yet unknown.

PCR primers comprised 60 Vbeta and 13 Jbeta primers. TCRdb's copy holds only in-frame clones and misses some; the assay was immunoSEQ multiplex PCR. Here the sample spans some 140,000 clones, over 70% being singletons. This receptor was taken from a man aged 25 to 40 in good health and CMV-seronegative. V usage is TRBV5-4 and J usage is TRBJ1-2; 7 bases agree with TRBD1. Sequenced material: PBMCs. The CDR3 is CASTLGTVYGYTF. DNA for the CDR3: TGTGCCAGCACCCTCGGGACAGTCTATGGCTACACCTTC.